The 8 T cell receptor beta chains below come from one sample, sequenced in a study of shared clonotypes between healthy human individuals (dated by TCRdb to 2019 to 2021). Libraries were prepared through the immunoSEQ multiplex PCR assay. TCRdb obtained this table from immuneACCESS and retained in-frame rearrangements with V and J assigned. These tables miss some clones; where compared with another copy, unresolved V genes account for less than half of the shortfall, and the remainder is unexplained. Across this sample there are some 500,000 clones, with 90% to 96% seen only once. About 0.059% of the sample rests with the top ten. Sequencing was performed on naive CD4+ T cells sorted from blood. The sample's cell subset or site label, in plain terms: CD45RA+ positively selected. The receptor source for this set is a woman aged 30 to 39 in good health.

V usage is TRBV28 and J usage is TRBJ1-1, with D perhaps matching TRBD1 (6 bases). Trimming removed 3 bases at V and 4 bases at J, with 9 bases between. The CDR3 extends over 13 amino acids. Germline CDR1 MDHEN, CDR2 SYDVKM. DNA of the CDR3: TGTGCCAGCAGTTTTGGAGGGGGCACTGAAGCTTTCTTT. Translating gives CASSFGGGTEAFF. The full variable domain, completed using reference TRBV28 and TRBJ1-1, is DVKVTQSSRYLVKRTGEKVFLECVQDMDHENMFWYRQDPGLGLRLIYFSYDVKMKEKGDIPEGYSVSREKKERFSLILESASTNQTSMYLCASSFGGGTEAFFGQGTRLTVV.

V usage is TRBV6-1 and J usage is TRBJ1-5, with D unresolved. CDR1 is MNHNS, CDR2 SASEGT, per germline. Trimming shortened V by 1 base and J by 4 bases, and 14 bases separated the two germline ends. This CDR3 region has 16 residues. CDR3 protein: CASSEVPGLANQPQHF. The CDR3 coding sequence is TGTGCCAGCAGTGAAGTCCCAGGTCTAGCAAATCAGCCCCAGCATTTT.

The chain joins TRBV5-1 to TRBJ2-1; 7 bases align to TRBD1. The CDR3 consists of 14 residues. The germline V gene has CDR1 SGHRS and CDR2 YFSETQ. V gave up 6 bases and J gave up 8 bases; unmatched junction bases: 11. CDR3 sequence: CASNRDHRGHEQFF. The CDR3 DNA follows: TGCGCCAGCAATCGGGACCACAGGGGTCATGAGCAGTTCTTC.

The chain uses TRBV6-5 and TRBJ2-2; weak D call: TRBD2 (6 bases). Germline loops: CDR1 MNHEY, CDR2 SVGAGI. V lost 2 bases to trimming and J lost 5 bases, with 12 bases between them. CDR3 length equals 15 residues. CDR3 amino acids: CASSYRGSATGELFF. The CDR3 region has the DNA TGTGCCAGCAGTTACCGGGGGAGTGCTACCGGGGAGCTGTTTTTT.

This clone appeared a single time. CDR3 DNA sequence: TGTGCCAGCAGTTACTCGATAGCAGGGGGCGATGAGCAGTTCTTC. Translating it yields CASSYSIAGGDEQFF. The rearrangement links TRBV6-5 to TRBJ2-1, with TRBD1 matching over 8 bases. Germline assignment: CDR1 MNHEY and CDR2 SVGAGI. Trimming cost V 0 bases and J 8 bases; bases outside gene matches: 6. The CDR3 covers 15 residues.

The CDR3 spells CASSSRQTDTQYF. DNA of the CDR3: TGTGCCAGCAGCTCGCGACAGACAGATACGCAGTATTTT. The rearrangement uses TRBV7-2 and TRBJ2-3; D is perhaps TRBD1 (5 bases). From germline, CDR1 is SGHTA and CDR2 FQGNSA. With 4 bases removed from V and 3 bases from J, the gap between germline ends came to 8 bases. This CDR3 region has 13 residues.

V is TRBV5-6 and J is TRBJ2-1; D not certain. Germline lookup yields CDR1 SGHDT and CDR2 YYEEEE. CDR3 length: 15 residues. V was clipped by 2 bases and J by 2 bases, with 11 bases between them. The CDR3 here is CASSFLDGPYNEQFF. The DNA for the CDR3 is TGTGCCAGCAGCTTCTTAGACGGCCCCTACAATGAGCAGTTCTTC. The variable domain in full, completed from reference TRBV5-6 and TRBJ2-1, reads DAGVTQSPTHLIKTRGQQVTLRCSPKSGHDTVSWYQQALGQGPQFIFQYYEEEERQRGNFPDRFSGHQFPNYSSELNVNALLLGDSALYLCASSFLDGPYNEQFFGPGTRLTVL.

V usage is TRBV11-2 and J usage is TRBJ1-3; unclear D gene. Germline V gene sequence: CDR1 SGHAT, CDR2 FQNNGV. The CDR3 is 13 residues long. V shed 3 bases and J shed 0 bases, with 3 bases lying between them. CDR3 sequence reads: CASSFNSGNTIYF. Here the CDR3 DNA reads TGTGCCAGCAGCTTTAACTCTGGAAACACCATATATTTT.